Shown below are 6 T cell receptor beta chains from a single sample sequenced in a study of shared clonotypes between healthy human individuals. Sequencing was performed with immunoSEQ multiplex PCR; in TCRdb, only in-frame clones are kept and a portion is missing. The table shows roughly 770,000 clones, with 96% occurring only once. Only CD45RO-negative cells positively selected for CCR7 counted as naive CD8 cells, so terminally differentiated effector memory CD45RA+ cells were excluded. The specimen was naive CD8+ T cells sorted from blood. The receptors stem from a man under 40 in good health.

J is TRBJ2-2 and V is TRBV4-1, with 8 positions matching TRBD1. Trimming took 0 bases from V and 4 from J; bases not matched to a gene: 1. The CDR3 has 15 residues. Germline V gene data show CDR1 as MGHRA and CDR2 as YSYEKL. This CDR3 reads CASSQEDRVTGELFF. The CDR3 DNA reads TGCGCCAGCAGCCAAGAGGACAGGGTCACCGGGGAGCTGTTTTTT.

This chain joins TRBV30 and TRBJ2-7, with 8 bases that match TRBD1. The germline gives CDR1 GTSNPN, CDR2 SVGIG (reference sequence). V was clipped by 1 base and J by 2 bases; unmatched bases: 4. This CDR3 spans 14 amino acids. CDR3 DNA: TGTGCCTGGAGTGGGACAGGGAATGCCTACGAGCAGTACTTC. Encoded protein: CAWSGTGNAYEQYF.

This sequence joins TRBV6-5 and TRBJ1-2; 9 bases align to TRBD1. After removal of 4 bases from V and 7 bases from J, the junction contained 7 bases not matched to a gene. In germline, CDR1 is MNHEY, CDR2 SVGAGI. This CDR3 contains 14 residues. In DNA, the CDR3 is TGTGCCAGCAGTTCGACAGGGGGATTTCTTGGCTACACCTTC. This gives the protein CASSSTGGFLGYTF.

This chain uses TRBV7-9 with TRBJ2-7; 7 bases fit TRBD1. The J segment lost 4 bases and the V segment lost 4 bases, leaving 13 bases of the junction unmatched. Germline lookup yields CDR1 SEHNR and CDR2 FQNEAQ (reference sequence). The CDR3 sequence is 16 residues long. DNA for the CDR3: TGTGCCAGCAGCTCGTCCCAGGGGACAGACTCATACGAGCAGTACTTC. Its translation is CASSSSQGTDSYEQYF.

The rearrangement joins TRBV7-9 to TRBJ2-5, with D perhaps matching TRBD1 (5 bases). V lost 2 bases and J 5 bases, leaving 12 bases between the germline ends. The CDR3 has 14 amino acids. From germline, CDR1 is SEHNR and CDR2 FQNEAQ (reference sequence). CDR3: CASSLLWGAETQYF. CDR3 bases: TGTGCCAGCAGCTTACTATGGGGCGCCGAGACCCAGTACTTC.

The V and J genes are TRBV7-9 and TRBJ1-1; D is possibly TRBD1 (5 bases). Per germline, CDR1 SEHNR and CDR2 FQNEAQ (reference sequence). This CDR3 is 14 amino acids long. V lost 9 bases and J 5 bases, leaving 19 bases between the germline ends. The CDR3, as DNA: TGTGCCAGTGGAGACAGTTTATCTGGTACTGAAGCTTTCTTT. Encoded protein: CASGDSLSGTEAFF.